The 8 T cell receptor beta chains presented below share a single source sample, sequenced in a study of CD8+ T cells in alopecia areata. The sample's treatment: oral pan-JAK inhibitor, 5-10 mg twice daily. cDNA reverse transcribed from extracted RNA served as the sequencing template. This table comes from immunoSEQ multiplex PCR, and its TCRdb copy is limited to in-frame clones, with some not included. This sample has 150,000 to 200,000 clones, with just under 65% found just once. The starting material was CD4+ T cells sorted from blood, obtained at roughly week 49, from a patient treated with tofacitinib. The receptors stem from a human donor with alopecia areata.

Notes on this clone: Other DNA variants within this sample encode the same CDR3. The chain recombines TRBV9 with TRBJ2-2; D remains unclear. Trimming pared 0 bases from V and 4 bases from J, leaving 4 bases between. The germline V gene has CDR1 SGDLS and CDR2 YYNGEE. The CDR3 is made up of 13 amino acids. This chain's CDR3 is CASSVAGTGELFF. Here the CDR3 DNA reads TGTGCCAGCAGCGTAGCTGGCACCGGGGAGCTGTTTTTT. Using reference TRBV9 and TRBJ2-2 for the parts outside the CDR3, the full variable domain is DSGVTQTPKHLITATGQRVTLRCSPRSGDLSVYWYQQSLDQGLQFLIQYYNGEERAKGNILERFSAQQFPDLHSELNLSSLELGDSALYFCASSVAGTGELFFGEGSRLTVL.

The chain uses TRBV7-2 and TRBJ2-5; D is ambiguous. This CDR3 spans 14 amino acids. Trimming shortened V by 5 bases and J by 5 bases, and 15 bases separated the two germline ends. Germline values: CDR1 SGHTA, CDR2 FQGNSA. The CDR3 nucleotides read TGTGCCAGCAGCCACGGCGGAAGCGACGAGACCCAGTACTTC. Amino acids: CASSHGGSDETQYF.

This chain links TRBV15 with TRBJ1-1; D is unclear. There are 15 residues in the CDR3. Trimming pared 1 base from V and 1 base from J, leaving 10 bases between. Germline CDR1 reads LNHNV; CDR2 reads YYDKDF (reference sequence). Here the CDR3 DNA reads TGTGCCACCAGCAGAGTGGACGGCCCGAACACTGAAGCTTTCTTT. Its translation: CATSRVDGPNTEAFF.

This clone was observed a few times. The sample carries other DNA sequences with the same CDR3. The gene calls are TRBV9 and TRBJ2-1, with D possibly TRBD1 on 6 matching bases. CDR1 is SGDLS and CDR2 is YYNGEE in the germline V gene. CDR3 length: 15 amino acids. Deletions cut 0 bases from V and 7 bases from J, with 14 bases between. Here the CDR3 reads CASSVEGQGGNEQFF. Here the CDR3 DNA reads TGTGCCAGCAGCGTAGAAGGCCAAGGGGGAAATGAGCAGTTCTTC.

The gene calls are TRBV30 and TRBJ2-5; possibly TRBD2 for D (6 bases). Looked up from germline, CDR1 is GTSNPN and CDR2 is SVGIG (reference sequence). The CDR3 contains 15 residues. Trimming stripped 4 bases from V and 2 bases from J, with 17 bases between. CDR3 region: CAWKGAPAGQETQYF. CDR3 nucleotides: TGTGCCTGGAAAGGGGCTCCTGCGGGGCAAGAGACCCAGTACTTC.

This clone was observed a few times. The CDR3 DNA is TGTGCCAGCAGCTTTTCACAGGGAGGCTACGAGCAGTACTTC. Translated: CASSFSQGGYEQYF. V usage is TRBV7-2 and J usage is TRBJ2-7, with D perhaps assigned TRBD1 or TRBD2 (6 bases each). Deletions cut 3 bases from V and 3 bases from J, with 12 bases between. The CDR3 is 14 residues long. Germline V gene lookup returns CDR1 SGHTA and CDR2 FQGNSA.

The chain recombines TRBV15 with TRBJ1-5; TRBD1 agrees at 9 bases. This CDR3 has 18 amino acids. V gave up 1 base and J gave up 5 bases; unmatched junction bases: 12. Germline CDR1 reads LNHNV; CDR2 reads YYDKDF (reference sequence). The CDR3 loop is CATSRALGQGRGYQPQHF. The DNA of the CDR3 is TGTGCCACCAGCAGAGCCCTCGGACAGGGGAGAGGGTATCAGCCCCAGCATTTT.

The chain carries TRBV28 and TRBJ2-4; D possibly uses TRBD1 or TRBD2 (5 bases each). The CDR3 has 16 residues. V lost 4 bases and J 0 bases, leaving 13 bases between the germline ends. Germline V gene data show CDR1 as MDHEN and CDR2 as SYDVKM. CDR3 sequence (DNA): TGTGCCAGCAGTTCAATGGGGGTAGGAGCCAAAAACATTCAGTACTTC. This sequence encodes CASSSMGVGAKNIQYF.